Detailed here is one T cell receptor beta chain. This sample is drawn from a study of blood T cell repertoires in COVID-19. Study-wide context: COVID-19 samples, acute and convalescent, were from the United States, Italy and Spain. T cells, B-cell-depleted T cells, or PBMCs supplied cDNA or gDNA.

The germline CDR1 and CDR2 sequences are SGDLS and YYNGEE. The CDR3 is made up of 15 amino acids. The germline V and J ends were trimmed by 3 bases and 0 bases, with 10 bases remaining between them. The authors' processing: Nucleated cell number was recorded as an estimate derived from reference gene primer amplification. Libraries were prepared by immunoSEQ multiplex PCR; TCRdb keeps only in-frame clonotypes and omits some of them. That table gives V, J and clone size, and the DNA gave D and trimming. The sample has roughly 200,000 clones, roughly 80% seen once. Recruited during active infection, patients (from Seattle) were subsequently followed longitudinally.

V and J are TRBV9 and TRBJ2-1, with D possibly TRBD1 on 5 matching bases. The source material was peripheral blood. The receptor's source is a woman aged 40 to 50 with COVID-19, enrolled during active disease. The CDR3 coding sequence is TGTGCCAGCAGCGCCACCCAGGGCTCCTACAATGAGCAGTTCTTC. Protein sequence: CASSATQGSYNEQFF.